This T cell receptor (beta chain) comes out of a study of blood T cell repertoires in COVID-19. The CDR3 has 16 residues. V dropped 0 bases and J dropped 5 bases, with 13 bases sitting between them. Looked up from germline, CDR1 is MGHRA and CDR2 is YSYEKL. TCRdb's table, derived via immunoSEQ multiplex PCR, lists solely in-frame clones and lacks some. The data show 50,000 to 60,000 clones, with 80% to 90% seen just once and about 1.6% held by the top ten. The TCR comes from a man aged 55 to 70 with acute or convalescent COVID-19. J is TRBJ2-2 and V is TRBV4-1; D not certain. Sequenced: peripheral blood. For the CDR3, the DNA is TGCGCCAGCAGCCAAGATCAGTTTCAGTTAACCGGGGAGCTGTTTTTT. Amino acids: CASSQDQFQLTGELFF.